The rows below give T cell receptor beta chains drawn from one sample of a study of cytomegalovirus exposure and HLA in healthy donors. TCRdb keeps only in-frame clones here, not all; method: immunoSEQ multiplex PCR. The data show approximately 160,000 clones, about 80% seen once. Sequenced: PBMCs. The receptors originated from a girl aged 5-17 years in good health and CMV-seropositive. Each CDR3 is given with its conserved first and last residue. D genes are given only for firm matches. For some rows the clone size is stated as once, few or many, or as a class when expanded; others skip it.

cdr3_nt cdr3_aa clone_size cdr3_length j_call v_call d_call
TGTGCCAGCAGTTCCGAGACAGAGCAGTACTTC CASSSETEQYF - 11 TRBJ2-7 TRBV6-5 -
TGCAGCGTTGATGCTAGTTTTGGGGCCAACGTCCTGACTTTC CSVDASFGANVLTF few 14 TRBJ2-6 TRBV29-1 -
TGTGCCAGCACGCTGCCGGGGGTCCCATCGGGGGATGAGCAGTTCTTC CASTLPGVPSGDEQFF - 16 TRBJ2-1 TRBV6-6 -
TGCGCCAGCAGCGTAGGACAGGGTCCCACGGAGACCCAGTACTTC CASSVGQGPTETQYF - 15 TRBJ2-5 TRBV5-1 TRBD1
TGTGCCTACGGACAGCAGAACACCGGGGAGCTGTTTTTT CAYGQQNTGELFF once 13 TRBJ2-2 TRBV28 -
TGTGCCAGCAGTTACTCCGGGACAGGGGCTAACTATGGCTACACCTTC CASSYSGTGANYGYTF few 16 TRBJ1-2 TRBV6-5 TRBD1
TGCAGCGTGGGAATCGAGGGTTTGGAGCAGTACTTC CSVGIEGLEQYF - 12 TRBJ2-7 TRBV29-1 -
TGTGCCAGCAGCTTACACCAGGTAGGCTACGAGCAGTACTTC CASSLHQVGYEQYF - 14 TRBJ2-7 TRBV7-6 -
TGTGCCAGCAGACCCGCACAGGCCTACGAGCAGTACTTC CASRPAQAYEQYF - 13 TRBJ2-7 TRBV7-8 -
TGTGCCTGGAGTGTATTGGGACAGTACAATGAGCAGTTCTTC CAWSVLGQYNEQFF - 14 TRBJ2-1 TRBV30 TRBD1
TGTGCCTGGAGTTTTTCAGGGGAGACCCAGTACTTC CAWSFSGETQYF - 12 TRBJ2-5 TRBV30 -
TGTGCCAGCAGTTACGTACAGGGCAGGACTGAAGCTTTCTTT CASSYVQGRTEAFF - 14 TRBJ1-1 TRBV6-5 -
TGTGCCAGCAGCTTGTTAGAGGGCAGCAATCAGCCCCAGCATTTT CASSLLEGSNQPQHF - 15 TRBJ1-5 TRBV5-5 -
TGTGCCAGCCAAGTGGGGGGACCGCCCCAGCATTTT CASQVGGPPQHF - 12 TRBJ1-5 TRBV6-1 -
TGCGCCAGCAGTGAGAGACAGACGAACTATGGCTACACCTTC CASSERQTNYGYTF - 14 TRBJ1-2 TRBV10-2 -
TGTGCCACCAGCAGAGTTGGGACAGGACGGGCCTACGAGCAGTACTTC CATSRVGTGRAYEQYF few 16 TRBJ2-7 TRBV15 TRBD1
TGTGCCAGCAGCTTTATCAGGGACACCTTATTCTATGGCTACACCTTC CASSFIRDTLFYGYTF - 16 TRBJ1-2 TRBV7-8 -
TGCAGCGTTACAGGAACTACCCAAGAGACCCAGTACTTC CSVTGTTQETQYF - 13 TRBJ2-5 TRBV29-1 -